This T cell receptor beta chain was retrieved from a study of shared clonotypes between healthy human individuals. Broader study findings: Among the subsets, naive ones generally showed larger estimated richness than memory ones.

CDR1 is ENHRY, CDR2 SYGVKD, per germline. There are 15 residues in the CDR3. Unmatched junction bases numbered 9, after V lost 3 bases and J lost 6 bases. Terminally differentiated effector memory CD45RA+ cells were excluded by CCR7 positive selection of CD45RO-negative cells. On this clone itself: Its specificity is unknown.

The repertoire was sequenced with immunoSEQ multiplex PCR; TCRdb's copy has only in-frame clones and lacks some. The sample holds nearly 2 million clones; less than 95% are singletons and the top ten take approximately 1%. This TCR was sampled from a man between 18 and 29 years old in good health. Input material: naive CD8+ T cells sorted from blood. The chain joins TRBV10-3 to TRBJ2-3; 7 nucleotides line up with TRBD1. CDR3 loop: CAISESDREMDTQYF. The CDR3 nucleotides read TGTGCCATCAGTGAATCAGACAGGGAAATGGATACGCAGTATTTT.